The next 29 T cell receptor beta chains were all read from a single sample in a study of blood T cell repertoires in COVID-19. The data were produced by immunoSEQ multiplex PCR, yet TCRdb's version contains in-frame clones alone and is incomplete. The table shows approximately 230,000 clones, with roughly 89% occurring only once. Sample: peripheral blood. The receptor set was obtained from a man aged 25-40 years who had recovered from COVID-19.

This chain links TRBV12-3 or TRBV12-4 with TRBJ2-7, with 8 bases matching TRBD1. J was trimmed by 3 bases and V by 8 bases; bases with no gene match: 6. This CDR3 is 13 amino acids long. The CDR3 DNA sequence: TGTGCCAGCGGCCGGGACAGGTTCTACGAGCAGTACTTC. This gives the protein CASGRDRFYEQYF.

The chain combines TRBV5-1 with TRBJ1-4; TRBD1 agrees at 10 bases. Germline assignment: CDR1 SGHRS and CDR2 YFSETQ. J was trimmed by 8 bases and V by 0 bases; bases with no gene match: 7. This CDR3 is built from 16 residues. The CDR3 DNA follows: TGCGCCAGCAGCTTGGTCAACGGACAGGGGGAGGAAAAACTGTTTTTT. It is translated as CASSLVNGQGEEKLFF.

This clone has a handful of counts. The chain combines TRBV3-1 (or the pseudogene TRBV3-2) with TRBJ1-3, with D tentatively TRBD1 (5 bases). V gave up 2 bases and J gave up 1 base, with 9 bases separating them. Per the germline V gene, CDR1 is LGHDT and CDR2 is YNNKEL (reference sequence). This CDR3 comprises 15 residues. CDR3 DNA: TGTGCCAGCAGCCAATTGCAGGGATCTGGAAACACCATATATTTT. It specifies CASSQLQGSGNTIYF.

This clone has a single count. V gene TRBV5-6 combines with J gene TRBJ2-7, with TRBD2 as a possible D gene (6 bases). Trimming pared 4 bases from V and 4 bases from J, leaving 18 bases between. Germline V gene lookup returns CDR1 SGHDT and CDR2 YYEEEE. The length of the CDR3 is 15 residues. CDR3 nucleotide sequence: TGTGCCAGCAGCGGACCGCGGGGTGGGACTTACGAGCAGTACTTC. Translating it yields CASSGPRGGTYEQYF. Complete variable domain (other parts from reference TRBV5-6 and TRBJ2-7): DAGVTQSPTHLIKTRGQQVTLRCSPKSGHDTVSWYQQALGQGPQFIFQYYEEEERQRGNFPDRFSGHQFPNYSSELNVNALLLGDSALYLCASSGPRGGTYEQYFGPGTRLTVT.

The chain couples TRBV3-1 (or the pseudogene TRBV3-2) to TRBJ1-2; maybe TRBD1 (5 bases). Germline V gives CDR1 LGHDT, CDR2 YNNKEL (reference sequence). V was shortened by 4 bases and J by 12 bases, with 18 bases between the two germline ends. The CDR3 sequence is 13 residues long. The chain's CDR3 is CASSPVREGVNTF. As DNA, the CDR3 is TGTGCCAGCAGCCCCGTCAGGGAGGGTGTAAACACCTTC.

This rearrangement joins TRBV3-1 (or the pseudogene TRBV3-2) to TRBJ1-1; TRBD1 matches at 7 bases. V lost 3 bases to trimming and J lost 6 bases; unmatched junction nucleotides: 4. The CDR3 consists of 13 residues. Germline CDR1 LGHDT, CDR2 YNNKEL (reference sequence). The CDR3 coding sequence is TGTGCCAGCAGCCAGACAGGGAAGGCTGAAGCTTTCTTT. Translating gives CASSQTGKAEAFF.

This clone has a handful of counts. The CDR3 region is CASSVTGGRDQPQHF. The CDR3 DNA sequence: TGTGCCAGCAGCGTCACAGGGGGCAGAGATCAGCCCCAGCATTTT. This rearrangement joins TRBV2 to TRBJ1-5; 9 nucleotides agree with TRBD1. After removal of 6 bases from V and 5 bases from J, the junction contained 8 bases not matched to a gene. Germline V gene lookup returns CDR1 SNHLY and CDR2 FYNNEI. The CDR3 totals 15 residues. Using reference TRBV2 and TRBJ1-5 for the parts outside the CDR3, the full variable domain is EPEVTQTPSHQVTQMGQEVILRCVPISNHLYFYWYRQILGQKVEFLVSFYNNEISEKSEIFDDQFSVERPDGSNFTLKIRSTKLEDSAMYFCASSVTGGRDQPQHFGDGTRLSIL.

This chain joins TRBV10-3 and TRBJ1-1; TRBD1 aligns across 10 bases. CDR3 length equals 15 residues. Germline-derived CDR1 and CDR2 are ENHRY and SYGVKD. Losses at the gene ends were 10 bases for V and 2 bases for J; bases not matched to a gene: 10. The CDR3 region has the DNA TGTGCCACCCTTGCTATGACAGGGGGCAACACTGAAGCTTTCTTT. Translated, it gives CATLAMTGGNTEAFF.

The J gene is TRBJ1-5, the V gene TRBV5-5; TRBD1 matches at 7 bases. The CDR3 has 15 residues. Trimming at V came to 4 bases and at J to 2 bases, leaving 6 bases not matched to a gene. Germline loops: CDR1 SGHKS, CDR2 YYEKEE (reference sequence). Written as DNA, the CDR3 is TGTGCCAGCAGCCCCGGGACAGTTGGCAATCAGCCCCAGCATTTT. Translation: CASSPGTVGNQPQHF.

This clone showed up just once. The chain employs TRBV15 and TRBJ1-5; no clear D. This CDR3 comprises 13 residues. Trimming took off 8 bases at V and 6 bases at J, with 14 bases between the two ends. Germline lookup yields CDR1 LNHNV and CDR2 YYDKDF (reference sequence). CDR3 in DNA: TGTGCCACCGTTCGACTACCTGGTCAGCCCCAGCATTTT. The encoded protein is CATVRLPGQPQHF.

The rearrangement joins TRBV13 to TRBJ1-1, with D uncertain. The CDR3 has 17 amino acids. V lost 7 bases and J lost 8, with 29 bases in between. Per germline, CDR1 PRHDT and CDR2 FYEKMQ (reference sequence). The CDR3 bases are TGTGCCAGCACCTTCCTGCGCGGTCCCAAGGGAGGCCAGGAAGCTTTCTTT. It specifies CASTFLRGPKGGQEAFF.

The chain recombines TRBV7-9 with TRBJ2-5; 11 bases match TRBD1. Germline-derived CDR1 and CDR2 are SEHNR and FQNEAQ (reference sequence). The V and J ends lost 4 bases and 3 bases, in that order; junction bases with no gene match: 10. CDR3 length: 17 residues. The CDR3 region is CASSSPVAGQGEETQYF. CDR3 in DNA: TGTGCCAGCAGCTCCCCCGTGGCGGGACAGGGGGAAGAGACCCAGTACTTC.

This clone was observed a single time. This chain connects TRBV5-1 to TRBJ2-7; D is possibly TRBD1 (7 bases). V dropped 4 bases and J dropped 4 bases, with 21 bases sitting between them. The CDR3 is 16 residues long. The germline gives CDR1 SGHRS, CDR2 YFSETQ. The CDR3 here is CASSPGGTVERYEQYF. CDR3 DNA sequence: TGCGCCAGCAGCCCCGGCGGGACAGTCGAGCGGTACGAGCAGTACTTC.

The V gene is TRBV30, the J gene TRBJ1-5; weak D call: TRBD1 (5 bases). Germline CDR1 is GTSNPN and CDR2 is SVGIG (reference sequence). The V end was cut by 4 bases, the J end by 1 base, with 14 bases between. The CDR3 is made up of 15 amino acids. The CDR3 DNA reads as TGTGCCTGGACGGACGGGGGTTCAAGCAATCAGCCCCAGCATTTT. It codes for CAWTDGGSSNQPQHF.

The CDR3 bases are TGTGCCAGCAGCCAAGATTGGGACAGGGGGAGCTATGGCTACACCTTC. Protein product: CASSQDWDRGSYGYTF. This chain connects TRBV3-1 (or the pseudogene TRBV3-2) to TRBJ1-2, with 11 bases aligning to TRBD1. The CDR3 has 16 residues. Per germline, CDR1 LGHDT and CDR2 YNNKEL (reference sequence). Unmatched junction bases numbered 4, after V lost 0 bases and J lost 4 bases.

The chain couples TRBV13 to TRBJ1-1, with 7 bases matching TRBD1. The CDR3 length is 13 residues. The germline V gene has CDR1 PRHDT and CDR2 FYEKMQ (reference sequence). V was pared by 5 bases and J by 4 bases, with 4 bases of the junction left unmatched. The CDR3 protein is CASSQRQGTEAFF. DNA of the CDR3: TGTGCCAGCAGCCAGAGACAGGGCACTGAAGCTTTCTTT.

The chain has TRBV6-5 and TRBJ2-7, with a weak D call TRBD2 (6 bases). Germline V gene data show CDR1 as MNHEY and CDR2 as SVGAGI. There are 14 residues in the CDR3. V was pared by 5 bases and J by 7 bases, with 18 bases between. The CDR3 is CASSPGTPTGEQYF. CDR3 coding DNA: TGTGCCAGCAGTCCCGGGACTCCTACAGGAGAGCAGTACTTC.

The rearrangement links TRBV30 to TRBJ1-2, with D possibly TRBD1 on 6 matching bases. In germline, CDR1 is GTSNPN, CDR2 SVGIG (reference sequence). V was trimmed by 0 bases and J by 3 bases, leaving 8 bases between them. This CDR3 contains 13 residues. CDR3 loop: CAWSVNRDYGYTF. In nucleotides, the CDR3 is TGTGCCTGGAGTGTAAACAGGGACTATGGCTACACCTTC.

The chain recombines TRBV7-2 with TRBJ2-3, with 8 bases fitting TRBD2. Germline CDR1 reads SGHTA; CDR2 reads FQGNSA. This CDR3 has 16 amino acids. Trimming at V came to 7 bases and at J to 0 bases, leaving 9 bases not matched to a gene. The CDR3 reads CASILTSGISTDTQYF. CDR3 sequence (DNA): TGTGCCAGCATCCTTACTAGCGGCATTAGCACAGATACGCAGTATTTT.

The chain combines TRBV5-5 with TRBJ1-3, with D unresolved. Trimming removed 1 base from V and 0 bases from J, with 17 bases in between. This CDR3 contains 18 residues. Germline-derived CDR1 and CDR2 are SGHKS and YYEKEE (reference sequence). The CDR3 spells CASSLRFFWAASGNTIYF. In nucleotides, the CDR3 is TGTGCCAGCAGCTTGCGTTTCTTTTGGGCAGCCTCTGGAAACACCATATATTTT.

The genes are TRBV10-2 and TRBJ1-1; D is uncertain. The V gene lost 4 bases and the J gene lost 0 bases, with 6 bases spanning the gap. Germline loops: CDR1 WSHSY, CDR2 SAAADI. CDR3 size: 13 residues. The CDR3 DNA sequence: TGCGCCAGCAGTGGGAGGATGAACACTGAAGCTTTCTTT. Protein sequence: CASSGRMNTEAFF.

This rearrangement joins TRBV30 to TRBJ1-3; TRBD1 agrees at 7 bases. With 3 bases clipped from V and 8 bases from J, the junction kept 10 bases outside the gene matches. CDR1 GTSNPN and CDR2 SVGIG come from the germline V gene (reference sequence). The CDR3 is 14 residues long. The CDR3 protein is CAWRDRTGVDTIYF. The CDR3 bases are TGTGCCTGGAGGGATAGGACAGGTGTGGACACCATATATTTT.

V gene TRBV6-5 combines with J gene TRBJ1-2; no reliable D call. CDR1 and CDR2 (germline): MNHEY, SVGAGI. V was pared by 5 bases and J by 0 bases, with 4 bases between. This CDR3 region has 12 residues. The DNA for the CDR3 is TGTGCCAGCAGTCTACCTAACTATGGCTACACCTTC. Translation gives CASSLPNYGYTF.

The V call is TRBV5-1, the J call TRBJ1-5; D not certain. This CDR3 comprises 15 residues. The V gene's germline CDR1 is SGHRS and CDR2 YFSETQ. V was cut by 1 base and J by 0 bases, with 8 bases left in between. The CDR3 DNA is TGCGCCAGCAGCTTGCTCGGGTATAGCAATCAGCCCCAGCATTTT. It translates to CASSLLGYSNQPQHF.

This clone was observed once. The V call is TRBV4-1, the J call TRBJ1-4; 7 bases map to TRBD1. This CDR3 is 15 amino acids long. Trimming cost V 4 bases and J 5 bases; bases outside gene matches: 7. Germline loops: CDR1 MGHRA, CDR2 YSYEKL. CDR3: CASSLRAGGNEKLFF. CDR3 nucleotide sequence: TGCGCCAGCAGCCTACGGGCAGGGGGGAATGAAAAACTGTTTTTT.

The rearrangement uses TRBV4-1 and TRBJ1-1, with a possible D match to TRBD1 (5 bases). There are 15 residues in the CDR3. The germline V gene has CDR1 MGHRA and CDR2 YSYEKL. Between the trimmed V and J ends, which lost 0 bases and 8 bases, there was a span of 16 bases. CDR3 residues: CASSQDGHPFDEAFF. CDR3 DNA sequence: TGCGCCAGCAGCCAAGATGGACACCCGTTCGACGAAGCTTTCTTT.

The CDR3 protein is CASSIQGIDGYTF. For the CDR3, the DNA is TGTGCCAGTAGTATACAGGGGATCGATGGCTACACCTTC. The chain joins TRBV19 to TRBJ1-2; D perhaps matches TRBD1 (6 bases). The CDR3 has 13 residues. Germline V gene lookup returns CDR1 LNHDA and CDR2 SQIVND (reference sequence). Trimming stripped 2 bases from V and 6 bases from J, with 10 bases between.

The V gene is TRBV5-1, the J gene TRBJ1-1; D is unclear. This CDR3 has 15 residues. Trimming removed 0 bases from V and 0 bases from J, with 9 bases in between. From germline, CDR1 is SGHRS and CDR2 YFSETQ. The chain's CDR3 is CASSLGSRLNTEAFF. CDR3 sequence (DNA): TGCGCCAGCAGCTTGGGCTCCAGGTTGAACACTGAAGCTTTCTTT.

The chain employs TRBV29-1 and TRBJ1-1, with 10 bases fitting TRBD1. From germline, CDR1 is SQVTM and CDR2 ANQGSEA. The CDR3 runs to 13 residues. J gave up 6 bases and V 7 bases, and 8 bases lay outside the gene matches. Here the CDR3 reads CSARTGGNSEAFF. CDR3 sequence (DNA): TGCAGCGCCCGGACAGGGGGAAATTCTGAAGCTTTCTTT.